This T cell receptor beta chain came from a study of OX40 agonist ivuxolimab in advanced cancers. In regard to this clone: Compared with germline, one end of the junction differs, possibly owing to a read error.

The CDR3 is made up of 14 amino acids. Germline loops: CDR1 MNHNS, CDR2 SASEGT. Sequencing used immunoSEQ multiplex PCR; TCRdb keeps in-frame clones, though not all of them. The table lists tens of thousands of clones, approximately 87% of them singletons. This chain joins TRBV6-1 and TRBJ2-1, with no clear D. This receptor was obtained from an adult with an advanced solid tumor such as melanoma, head and neck, liver or kidney cancer. Material: CD4+ or CD8+ T cells sorted from blood, obtained in a trial of the OX40 agonist ivuxolimab. CDR3 sequence reads: CASSEVGRSNEQFF. The CDR3 DNA is TGTGCCAGCAGCGAAGTGGGTAGATCCAATGAGCAGTTCTTC.